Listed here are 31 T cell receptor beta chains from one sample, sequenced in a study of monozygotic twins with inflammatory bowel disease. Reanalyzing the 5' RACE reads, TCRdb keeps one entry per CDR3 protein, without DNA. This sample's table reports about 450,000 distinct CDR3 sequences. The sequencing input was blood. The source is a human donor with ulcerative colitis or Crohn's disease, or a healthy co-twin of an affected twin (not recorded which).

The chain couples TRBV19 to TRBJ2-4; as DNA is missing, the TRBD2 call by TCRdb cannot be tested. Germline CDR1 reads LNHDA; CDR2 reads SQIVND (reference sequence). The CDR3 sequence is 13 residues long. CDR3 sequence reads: CASLGPPDPVQYF.

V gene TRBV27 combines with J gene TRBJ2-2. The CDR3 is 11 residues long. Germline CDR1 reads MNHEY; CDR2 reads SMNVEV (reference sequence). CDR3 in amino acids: CASSGLGELFF.

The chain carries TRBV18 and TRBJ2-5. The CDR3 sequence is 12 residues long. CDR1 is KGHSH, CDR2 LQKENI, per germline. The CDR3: CASSPGQETQYF.

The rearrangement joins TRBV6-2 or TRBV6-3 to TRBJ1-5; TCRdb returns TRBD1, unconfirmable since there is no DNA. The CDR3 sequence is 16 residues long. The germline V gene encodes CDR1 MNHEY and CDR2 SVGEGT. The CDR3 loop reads CASSYGSGGNNQPQHF.

The CDR3 reads CASSLFGGQDNEQFF. V gene TRBV7-9 combines with J gene TRBJ2-1; no DNA is available, so the TRBD1 call from TCRdb remains unchecked. The germline V gene has CDR1 SEHNR and CDR2 FQNEAQ (reference sequence). This CDR3 comprises 15 residues.

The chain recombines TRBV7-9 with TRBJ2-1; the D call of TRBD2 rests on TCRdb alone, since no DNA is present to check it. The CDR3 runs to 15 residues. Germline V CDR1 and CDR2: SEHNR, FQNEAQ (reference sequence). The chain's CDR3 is CASTYGLAGYNEQFF.

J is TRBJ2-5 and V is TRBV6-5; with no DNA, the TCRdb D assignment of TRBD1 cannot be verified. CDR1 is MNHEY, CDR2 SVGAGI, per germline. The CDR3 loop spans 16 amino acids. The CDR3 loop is CASSYSIGQGQETQYF.

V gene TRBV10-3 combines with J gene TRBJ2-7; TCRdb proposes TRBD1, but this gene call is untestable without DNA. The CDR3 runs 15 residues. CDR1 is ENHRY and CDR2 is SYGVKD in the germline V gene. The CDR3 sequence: CAISLAGGGSYEQYF.

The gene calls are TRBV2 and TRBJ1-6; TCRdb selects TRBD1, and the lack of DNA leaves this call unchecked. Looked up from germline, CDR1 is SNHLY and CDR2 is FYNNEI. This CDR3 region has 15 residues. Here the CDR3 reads CASSEQGAIGSPLHF.

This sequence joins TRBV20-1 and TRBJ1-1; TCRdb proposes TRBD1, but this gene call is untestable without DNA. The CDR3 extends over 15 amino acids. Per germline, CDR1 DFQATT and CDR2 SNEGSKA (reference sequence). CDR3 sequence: CSARDRGGLNTEAFF.

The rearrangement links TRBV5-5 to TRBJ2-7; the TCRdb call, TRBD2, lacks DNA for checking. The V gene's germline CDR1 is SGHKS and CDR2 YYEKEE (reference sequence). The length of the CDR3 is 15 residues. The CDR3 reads CASSLELARVYEQYF.

This chain's CDR3 is CASSHRGSEEQFF. The chain employs TRBV7-9 and TRBJ2-1; TCRdb selects TRBD1, and the lack of DNA leaves this call unchecked. The CDR3 sequence is 13 residues long. From germline, CDR1 is SEHNR and CDR2 FQNEAQ (reference sequence).

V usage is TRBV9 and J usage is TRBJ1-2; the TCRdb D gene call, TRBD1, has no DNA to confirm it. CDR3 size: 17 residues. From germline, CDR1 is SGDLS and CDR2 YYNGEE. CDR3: CASSAPKNRASNYGYTF.

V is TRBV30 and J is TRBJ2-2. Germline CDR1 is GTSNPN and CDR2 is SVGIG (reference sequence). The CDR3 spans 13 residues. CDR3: CAWSADNTGELFF.

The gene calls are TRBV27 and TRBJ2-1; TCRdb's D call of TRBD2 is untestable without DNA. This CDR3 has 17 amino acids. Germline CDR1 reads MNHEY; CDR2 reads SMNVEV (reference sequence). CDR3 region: CASSSPQTSGGGHEQFF.

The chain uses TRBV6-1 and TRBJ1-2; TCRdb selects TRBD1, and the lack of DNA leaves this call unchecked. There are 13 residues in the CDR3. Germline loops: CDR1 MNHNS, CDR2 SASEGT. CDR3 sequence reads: CASEQGAQGGYTF.

CDR3 residues: CASSQDGRSNQPQHF. The chain joins TRBV4-2 to TRBJ1-5. The CDR3 length is 15 residues. Germline-derived CDR1 and CDR2 are LGHNA and YNFKEQ.

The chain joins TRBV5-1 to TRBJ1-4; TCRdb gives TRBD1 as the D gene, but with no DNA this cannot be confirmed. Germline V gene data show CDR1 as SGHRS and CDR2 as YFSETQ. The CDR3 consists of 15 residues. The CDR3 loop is CASSGRQGANEKLFF.

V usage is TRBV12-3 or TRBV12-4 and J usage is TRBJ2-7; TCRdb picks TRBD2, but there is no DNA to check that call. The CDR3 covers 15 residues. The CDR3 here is CASSLRGLAAYEQYF.

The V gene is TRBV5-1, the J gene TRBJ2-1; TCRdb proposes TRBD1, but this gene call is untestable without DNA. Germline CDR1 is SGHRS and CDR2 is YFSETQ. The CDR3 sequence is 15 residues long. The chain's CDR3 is CASSLGQGAYNEQFF.

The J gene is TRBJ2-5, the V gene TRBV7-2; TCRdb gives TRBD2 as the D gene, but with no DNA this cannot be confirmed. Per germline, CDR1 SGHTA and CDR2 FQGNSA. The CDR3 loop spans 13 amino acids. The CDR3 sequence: CASSPSLAETQYF.

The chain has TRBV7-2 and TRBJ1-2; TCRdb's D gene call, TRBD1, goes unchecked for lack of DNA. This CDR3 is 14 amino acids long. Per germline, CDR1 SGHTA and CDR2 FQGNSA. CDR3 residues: CASSRGGQGDGYTF. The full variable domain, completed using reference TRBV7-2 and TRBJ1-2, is GAGVSQSPSNKVTEKGKDVELRCDPISGHTALYWYRQSLGQGLEFLIYFQGNSAPDKSGLPSDRFSAERTGGSVSTLTIQRTQQEDSAVYLCASSRGGQGDGYTFGSGTRLTVV.

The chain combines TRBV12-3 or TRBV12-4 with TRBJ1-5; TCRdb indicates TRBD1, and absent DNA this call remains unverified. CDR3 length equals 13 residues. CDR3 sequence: CASSFRGSQPQHF.

CDR3 region: CASSVSQGSTEAFF. This chain connects TRBV9 to TRBJ1-1; without DNA, the TCRdb call of TRBD1 cannot be checked. Germline-derived CDR1 and CDR2 are SGDLS and YYNGEE. There are 14 residues in the CDR3.

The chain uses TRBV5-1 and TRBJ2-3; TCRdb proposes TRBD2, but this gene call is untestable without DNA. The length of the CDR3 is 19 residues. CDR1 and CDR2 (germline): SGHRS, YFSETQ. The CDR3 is CASSTGTSGRSILTDTQYF.

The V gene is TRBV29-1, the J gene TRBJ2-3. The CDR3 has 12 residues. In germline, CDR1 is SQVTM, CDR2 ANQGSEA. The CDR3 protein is CSVLSDADTQYF.

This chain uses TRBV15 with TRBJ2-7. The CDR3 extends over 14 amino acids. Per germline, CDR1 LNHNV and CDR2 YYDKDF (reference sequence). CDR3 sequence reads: CATSRDQGSYEQYF.

CDR3 sequence: CASSLYGGLPGADTQYF. The J gene is TRBJ2-3, the V gene TRBV7-7; TCRdb's D call of TRBD1 is untestable without DNA. From germline, CDR1 is SSHAT and CDR2 FNYEAQ (reference sequence). The CDR3 spans 17 residues.

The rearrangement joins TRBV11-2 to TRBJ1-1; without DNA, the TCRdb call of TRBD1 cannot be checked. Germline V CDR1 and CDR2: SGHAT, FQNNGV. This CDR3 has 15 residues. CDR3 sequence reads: CASSRRTGEAEEAFF.

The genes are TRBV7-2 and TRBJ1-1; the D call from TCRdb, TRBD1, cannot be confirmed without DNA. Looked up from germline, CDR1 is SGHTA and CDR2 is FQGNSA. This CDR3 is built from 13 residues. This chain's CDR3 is CASSSQGGTEAFF.

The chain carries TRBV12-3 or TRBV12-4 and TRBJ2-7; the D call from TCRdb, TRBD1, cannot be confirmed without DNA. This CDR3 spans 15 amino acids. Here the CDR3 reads CASSFVGVESYEQYF.